This T cell receptor beta chain stems from a study of cytomegalovirus exposure and HLA in healthy donors. For this clone: Antigen: not known.

Study-wide findings and caveats: The dataset shows that most TCR sequences were rare, while some public TCRs occurred in many donors. A few CMV-associated chains proved CMV antigen-specific in vitro. Researchers catalogued approximately 170 TCR beta chains as cytomegalovirus-associated. The classifier reportedly diagnosed cytomegalovirus status with high sensitivity and specificity.

The CDR3 runs 14 residues. Germline V gene sequence: CDR1 SGHNT, CDR2 YYREEE (reference sequence). The ends were cut back, 4 bases at V and 3 bases at J, with 14 bases in the middle. Clones were sequenced by immunoSEQ multiplex PCR, and TCRdb holds only the in-frame ones, with some missing. The repertoire holds more than 300,000 clones, with 80% to 90% as singletons. This sequence originates from a woman in her late teens or twenties in good health and CMV-seronegative. The chain is built from TRBV5-4 and TRBJ2-7; weak D call: TRBD1 (6 bases). Sequencing was done on a sample of PBMCs. The CDR3 spells CASSPTGQSYEQYF. As DNA, the CDR3 is TGTGCCAGCAGCCCAACCGGACAGAGCTACGAGCAGTACTTC.